Each of the 13 T cell receptor beta chains below was sequenced from the same sample in a study of T-cell memory formation after mild COVID-19. TCRdb processed the 5' RACE reads anew with MiXCR; each CDR3 protein has one entry. This sample has 350,000 to 450,000 distinct CDR3 sequences; approximately 24% occur once, and the top ten carry about 8.7%. The sequenced sample consisted of PBMCs or a T cell subset sorted from them (not recorded which). Receptor source: an adult woman who had mild COVID-19 (a few samples of this study predate the infection). Cell type and time point are not known.

This clonotype was seen only a few times. V is TRBV12-3 or TRBV12-4 and J is TRBJ1-1, with 7 bases fitting TRBD1. The CDR3 runs 13 residues. Germline trimming cut 7 bases from V and 6 bases from J; bases unmatched to any gene: 8. Here the CDR3 reads CASKGQGGAEAFF. Written as DNA, the CDR3 is TGTGCCAGCAAGGGGCAGGGGGGGGCTGAAGCTTTCTTT.

The rearrangement uses TRBV3-1 and TRBJ1-6, with no clear D. Germline V lookup: CDR1 LGHDT, CDR2 YNNKEL (reference sequence). V was shortened by 4 bases and J by 0 bases, with 16 bases between the two germline ends. CDR3 length: 18 residues. DNA of the CDR3: TGTGCCAGCAGCCCAAGAAGAGACACTAGCTCCTATAATTCACCCCTCCACTTT. It translates to CASSPRRDTSSYNSPLHF. The variable domain in full, with the rest retrieved from reference TRBV3-1 and TRBJ1-6, is DTAVSQTPKYLVTQMGNDKSIKCEQNLGHDTMYWYKQDSKKFLKIMFSYNNKELIINETVPNRFSPKSPDKAHLNLHINSLELGDSAVYFCASSPRRDTSSYNSPLHFGNGTRLTVT.

This clonotype was counted only a few times. The chain recombines TRBV29-1 with TRBJ2-5; D is uncertain. In germline, CDR1 is SQVTM, CDR2 ANQGSEA. The CDR3 sequence is 11 residues long. Trimming cost V 0 bases and J 4 bases, with 3 bases left between them. The DNA of the CDR3 is TGCAGCGTTGAAGATCTAGAGACCCAGTACTTC. Amino acid sequence: CSVEDLETQYF.

This sequence joins TRBV13 and TRBJ2-7, with a weak D call TRBD1 (6 bases). V was clipped by 2 bases and J by 3 bases, with 14 bases between them. CDR1 is PRHDT and CDR2 is FYEKMQ in the germline V gene (reference sequence). CDR3 size: 15 residues. Here the CDR3 reads CASSLRGYSIYEQYF. CDR3 in DNA: TGTGCCAGCAGCTTAAGGGGGTACAGTATCTACGAGCAGTACTTC.

V and J are TRBV15 and TRBJ2-6, with D possibly being TRBD1 (6 bases). Germline lookup yields CDR1 LNHNV and CDR2 YYDKDF (reference sequence). The CDR3 loop spans 16 amino acids. V lost 1 base and J 2 bases, leaving 9 bases between the germline ends. CDR3 sequence: CATSRGWGPGANVLTF. The DNA of the CDR3 is TGTGCCACCAGCAGAGGTTGGGGGCCTGGGGCCAACGTCCTGACTTTC.

This clonotype was observed a few times. This chain joins TRBV20-1 and TRBJ2-3, with no clear D. Germline V gene data show CDR1 as DFQATT and CDR2 as SNEGSKA (reference sequence). V shed 1 base and J shed 0 bases, with 11 bases lying between them. This CDR3 is built from 15 residues. The CDR3 region is CSARVPITSTDTQYF. The CDR3 DNA reads TGCAGTGCTAGAGTTCCGATTACTAGCACAGATACGCAGTATTTT.

This clonotype occurred a few times. V usage is TRBV7-9 and J usage is TRBJ1-2, with 9 bases aligning to TRBD1. The CDR3 has 13 residues. CDR1 and CDR2 (germline): SEHNR, FQNEAQ (reference sequence). V was clipped by 8 bases and J by 4 bases; unmatched bases: 5. The CDR3 DNA sequence: TGTGCCAGCGATACAGGGGGCGGCTATGGCTACACCTTC. Protein product: CASDTGGGYGYTF.

This clonotype appeared a few times. The J gene is TRBJ2-7, the V gene TRBV2; the D is unclear. Per the germline V gene, CDR1 is SNHLY and CDR2 is FYNNEI. V was shortened by 5 bases and J by 6 bases, with 11 bases between the two germline ends. The CDR3 has 12 amino acids. CDR3 residues: CASSPSVGEQYF. For the CDR3, the DNA is TGTGCCAGCAGTCCAAGCGTAGGCGAGCAGTACTTC. Full variable domain (rest looked up from reference TRBV2 and TRBJ2-7): EPEVTQTPSHQVTQMGQEVILRCVPISNHLYFYWYRQILGQKVEFLVSFYNNEISEKSEIFDDQFSVERPDGSNFTLKIRSTKLEDSAMYFCASSPSVGEQYFGPGTRLTVT.

In its sample, this clonotype was seen a few times. The chain couples TRBV9 to TRBJ2-3, with 12 bases aligning to TRBD2. With V trimmed by 4 bases and J by 0 bases, 3 bases remained unmatched. CDR1 and CDR2 from the germline V gene are SGDLS and YYNGEE. CDR3 length equals 16 residues. The DNA of the CDR3 is TGTGCCAGCAGCAGAGGGACTAGCGGGAGCACAGATACGCAGTATTTT. Translated, it gives CASSRGTSGSTDTQYF.

Only a few counts were recorded for this clonotype. The chain joins TRBV7-9 to TRBJ1-6, with D maybe TRBD1 (5 bases). Trimming took 1 base from V and 7 from J, leaving 11 bases between them. Germline loops: CDR1 SEHNR, CDR2 FQNEAQ (reference sequence). The CDR3 is made up of 15 amino acids. The CDR3 coding sequence is TGTGCCAGCAGCTTAGTGCAGGGTAGCAATTCACCCCTCCACTTT. Protein: CASSLVQGSNSPLHF.

The chain has TRBV4-2 and TRBJ1-4; 8 bases are shared with TRBD1. Germline assignment: CDR1 LGHNA and CDR2 YNFKEQ. The length of the CDR3 is 17 residues. With V trimmed by 1 base and J by 0 bases, 4 bases remained unmatched. CDR3 loop: CASSQGTGPATNEKLFF. The CDR3 DNA is TGTGCCAGCAGCCAAGGGACAGGGCCGGCAACTAATGAAAAACTGTTTTTT.

The genes are TRBV5-1 and TRBJ2-2; tentatively, D is TRBD1 (7 bases). CDR3 length: 15 amino acids. Per the germline V gene, CDR1 is SGHRS and CDR2 is YFSETQ. V was cut by 7 bases and J by 1 base, with 14 bases left in between. The CDR3 sequence: CASEEGTVNTGELFF. Written as DNA, the CDR3 is TGCGCCAGCGAGGAGGGGACAGTGAACACCGGGGAGCTGTTTTTT. Full variable domain (rest looked up from reference TRBV5-1 and TRBJ2-2): KAGVTQTPRYLIKTRGQQVTLSCSPISGHRSVSWYQQTPGQGLQFLFEYFSETQRNKGNFPGRFSGRQFSNSRSEMNVSTLELGDSALYLCASEEGTVNTGELFFGEGSRLTVL.

The chain couples TRBV5-1 to TRBJ2-1; 8 bases are a match to TRBD2. Germline lookup yields CDR1 SGHRS and CDR2 YFSETQ. CDR3 size: 16 residues. The trim removed 6 bases at V and 7 bases at J, leaving 15 bases unmatched. The CDR3 region is CASTAGENLGVNEQFF. CDR3 nucleotides: TGCGCCAGCACAGCGGGAGAGAATCTGGGAGTGAATGAGCAGTTCTTC.